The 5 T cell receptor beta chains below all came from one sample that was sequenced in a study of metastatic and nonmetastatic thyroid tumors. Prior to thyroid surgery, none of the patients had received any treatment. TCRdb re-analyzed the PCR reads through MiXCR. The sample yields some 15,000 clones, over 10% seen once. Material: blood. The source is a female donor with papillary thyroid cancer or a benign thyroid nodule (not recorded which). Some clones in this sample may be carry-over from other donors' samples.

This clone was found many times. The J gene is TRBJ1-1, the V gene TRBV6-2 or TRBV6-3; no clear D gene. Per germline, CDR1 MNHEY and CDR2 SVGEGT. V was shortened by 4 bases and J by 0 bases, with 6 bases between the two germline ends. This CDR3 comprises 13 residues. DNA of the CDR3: TGTGCCAGCAGTTTCCAGATGAACACTGAAGCTTTCTTT. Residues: CASSFQMNTEAFF.

The CDR3 sequence: CSAPQTGGGTEAFF. CDR3 DNA: TGCAGTGCCCCCCAGACAGGGGGAGGGACTGAAGCTTTCTTT. The gene calls are TRBV20-1 and TRBJ1-1, with TRBD1 matching 9 bases. Germline trimming cut 6 bases from V and 5 bases from J; bases unmatched to any gene: 10. Germline V CDR1 and CDR2: DFQATT, SNEGSKA (reference sequence). The CDR3 covers 14 residues.

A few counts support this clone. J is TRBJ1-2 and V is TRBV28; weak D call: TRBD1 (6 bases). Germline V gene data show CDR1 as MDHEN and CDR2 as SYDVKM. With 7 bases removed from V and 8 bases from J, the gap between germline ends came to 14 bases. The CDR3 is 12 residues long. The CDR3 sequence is CASTRDTRGYTF. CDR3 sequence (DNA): TGTGCCAGCACCCGGGACACTCGCGGCTACACCTTC.

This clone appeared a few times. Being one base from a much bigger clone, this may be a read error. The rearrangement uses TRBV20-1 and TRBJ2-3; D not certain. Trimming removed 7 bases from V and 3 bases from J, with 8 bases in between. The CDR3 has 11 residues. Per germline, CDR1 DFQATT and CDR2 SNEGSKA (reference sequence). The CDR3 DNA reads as TGCAGTGTTCCGGTGACAGATACGCAGTATTTT. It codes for CSVPVTDTQYF.

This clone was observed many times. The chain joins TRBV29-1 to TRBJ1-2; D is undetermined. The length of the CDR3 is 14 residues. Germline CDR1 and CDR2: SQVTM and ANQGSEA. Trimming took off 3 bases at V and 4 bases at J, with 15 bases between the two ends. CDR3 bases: TGCAGCGTTGAGCCAGACGAGGGATTCTATGGCTACACCTTC. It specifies CSVEPDEGFYGYTF.